Sequencing of this T cell receptor beta chain was carried out in a study of patients and donors after allogeneic stem cell transplantation. Via MiXCR, TCRdb re-called the RT-PCR reads, giving one row per CDR3 protein. The repertoire holds 400,000 to 500,000 distinct CDR3 sequences, with roughly 17% as singletons. This CDR3 has 13 residues. The receptor was derived from a human donor who was either an allogeneic HSCT recipient or a stem cell or donor lymphocyte infusion donor (not recorded which). It is not recorded whose cells these are; they may come from a transplant donor. The V call is TRBV21-1, the J call TRBJ2-5. TRBV21-1 is shown as a pseudogene. Material for sequencing was blood, either unsorted or a sorted T cell fraction (not recorded which). Written as DNA, the CDR3 is TGTGCCAGCAGCACCGCGGACCAAGAGACCCAGTACTTC. Its translation: CASSTADQETQYF.